The entry below describes one T cell receptor (beta chain). Germline lookup yields CDR1 SGHAT and CDR2 FQNNGV. The CDR3 is made up of 16 amino acids. Germline trimming cut 5 bases from V and 5 bases from J; bases unmatched to any gene: 10. The entry originates in a study of blood T cell repertoires in COVID-19. Whole-study context: Donors in the United States, Italy and Spain gave samples during acute or convalescent COVID-19. The analysed material was cDNA or gDNA that came from T cells, B-cell-depleted T cells, or PBMCs.

Using immunoSEQ multiplex PCR, the repertoire was profiled, and TCRdb retains in-frame clones only, with some absent. The data hold some 400,000 clones, with about 87% observed a single time. The source material was peripheral blood. V gene TRBV11-2 combines with J gene TRBJ2-2; 8 bases agree with TRBD1. The sequence was obtained from a woman aged 30 to 39 with COVID-19, enrolled during active disease. In DNA form, the CDR3 reads TGTGCCAGCAGCCCATCGGACAGGGTTATGACCGGGGAGCTGTTTTTT. As protein: CASSPSDRVMTGELFF.